Listed here is a single TCR beta chain. Its antigen remains undetermined. No much larger clonotype is one base removed from it; base qualities were not supplied. The CDR3 spans 13 residues, from the cysteine through the phenylalanine. The CDR3 DNA has 39 bases and is translated from base 1. The V end loses 7 bases and the J end loses 5 bases, and a stretch of 12 bases separates them. Via the germline V gene, CDR1 is MNHEY and CDR2 SVGAGI. Separate from the roughly 650-subject first cohort, the validation cohort of 120 subjects was the group to which the donors belonged. This entry belongs to a study of cytomegalovirus exposure and HLA in healthy donors (dated by TCRdb to about 2017). Regarding the research as a whole: According to a later analysis, the 120 or so validation repertoires were produced on the same platform as the approximately 620 repertoires of the first cohort. In addition to the first cohort of several hundred subjects, a separate validation cohort of approximately 130 different subjects was used. To predict cytomegalovirus infection status, the study brought together high-throughput TCR immunosequencing, statistical association of individual TCRs with disease status, and machine learning. The study aimed to test whether signatures of past pathogen exposure could be identified by cataloging public T cell receptors.

Libraries were made using the immunoSEQ multiplex PCR assay. Regarding the original processing steps: To diagnose cytomegalovirus status from the catalog of TCR beta chain sequences, a statistical classification framework was built. Held by TCRdb, this immuneACCESS table contains in-frame sequences only and omits some clones. Under half of the omission traces to an unresolved V gene where checked; the cause of the rest is unknown. Clone size and V and J calls were adopted from that table, with D and trimming inferred from the DNA. This sample is represented by about 250,000 clones; roughly 87% of them were singletons. The biggest ten clones account for approximately 12% of the sample. What the authors observed across the whole study: The classifier was reported to diagnose cytomegalovirus status with high specificity and sensitivity in both the original and validation cohorts. In vitro tests confirmed that a few of the cytomegalovirus-associated TCR beta chains recognize cytomegalovirus antigens. A later analysis had no HLA typing for the validation cohort, so co-occurrence there was scored across all 120 or so repertoires. While some public TCRs were present in many individuals, most TCR sequences turned up only very rarely across donors. In a later analysis, TCRs clustered in the first cohort were found to also tend to co-occur in the roughly 130 validation repertoires, with 94% of cluster scores above 0. The authors suggested that the approach could potentially be extended to other disease states and immunological phenotypes. A total of fewer than 200 TCR beta chains were listed by the study as associated with cytomegalovirus.

The rearranged segments are TRBV6-5 and TRBJ2-1; too little of a D gene remains to name it. The sequence came from a man aged 18-30 years in good health and CMV-seropositive. The sequenced sample consisted of PBMCs. This receptor carries the CDR3 CASKELTDNEQFF. The DNA sequence follows: TGTGCCAGCAAGGAGCTTACGGACAATGAGCAGTTCTTC.